One sample yielded the 27 T cell receptor beta chains listed below, sequenced in a study of a mutant IDH1 vaccine in newly diagnosed glioma. The antigens of these receptors remain unknown. The repertoire was sequenced with immunoSEQ multiplex PCR; TCRdb's copy has only in-frame clones and lacks some. Here the sample spans some 31,000 clones, about 86% being singletons. As to time point: week 47, end of study. Every vaccination contained 300 ug of the mutant IDH1 20-mer peptide and was paired with topical imiquimod. The sample in question was PBMCs, obtained from a glioma patient whose treatment included an IDH1 peptide vaccine. Source of these receptors: a man under 40 with glioma.

The rearrangement joins TRBV27 to TRBJ1-5; D uncertain. Germline values: CDR1 MNHEY, CDR2 SMNVEV (reference sequence). V was cut by 5 bases and J by 6 bases, with 20 bases left in between. CDR3 size: 16 residues. CDR3: CASSPIPGSSSQPQHF. The CDR3 nucleotides read TGTGCCAGCAGTCCCATACCGGGATCCTCAAGTCAGCCCCAGCATTTT.

This clone was counted once. This chain joins TRBV18 and TRBJ1-5, with D maybe TRBD1 (6 bases). CDR3 length: 17 amino acids. Trimming removed 4 bases at V and 5 bases at J, with 21 bases between. CDR1 and CDR2 (germline): KGHSH, LQKENI. This CDR3 is CASSQQRIPGADQPQHF. The CDR3 DNA reads as TGTGCCAGCTCACAACAACGAATTCCGGGGGCTGATCAGCCCCAGCATTTT.

This clone was detected only a few times. The chain employs TRBV6-4 and TRBJ2-2; possible D gene TRBD2, 5 bases. CDR3 length: 14 residues. Trimming shortened V by 0 bases and J by 8 bases, and 10 bases separated the two germline ends. Germline V lookup: CDR1 MRHNA, CDR2 SNTAGT. DNA of the CDR3: TGTGCCAGCAGTGACTCTATCTCGGGAGGGGAGCTGTTTTTT. It is translated as CASSDSISGGELFF.

The chain combines TRBV19 with TRBJ1-4, with 7 bases matching TRBD1. The V gene end was trimmed by 6 bases and the J gene end by 4 bases; junction bases not matched to a gene: 5. The CDR3 consists of 14 residues. Germline V CDR1 and CDR2: LNHDA, SQIVND (reference sequence). DNA of the CDR3: TGTGCCAGTAGATGGGACAGAGATAATGAAAAACTGTTTTTT. This translates into CASRWDRDNEKLFF. The full variable domain, rest sourced from reference TRBV19 and TRBJ1-4, is DGGITQSPKYLFRKEGQNVTLSCEQNLNHDAMYWYRQDPGQGLRLIYYSQIVNDFQKGDIAEGYSVSREKKESFPLTVTSAQKNPTAFYLCASRWDRDNEKLFFGSGTQLSVL.

This CDR3 is CSVSPGTNEKLFF. CDR3 sequence (DNA): TGCAGCGTTAGCCCAGGGACTAATGAAAAACTGTTTTTT. The V call is TRBV29-1, the J call TRBJ1-4; possible D gene TRBD1, 5 bases. The CDR3 covers 13 residues. CDR1 is SQVTM and CDR2 is ANQGSEA in the germline V gene. V shed 5 bases and J shed 2 bases, with 9 bases lying between them.

The V gene is TRBV27, the J gene TRBJ1-2; D unresolved. Germline CDR1 MNHEY, CDR2 SMNVEV (reference sequence). The CDR3 is made up of 13 amino acids. Trimming cost V 3 bases and J 8 bases, with 13 bases left between them. CDR3 protein: CASSLPGRRGYTF. The CDR3 bases are TGTGCCAGCAGTTTGCCGGGGAGACGGGGCTACACCTTC.

In DNA, the CDR3 is TGTGCCAGCGTTCCCGGAGGGGGACAGGCTAATCCCGGGGAGCTGTTTTTT. Amino acid sequence: CASVPGGGQANPGELFF. V usage is TRBV2 and J usage is TRBJ2-2; TRBD1 agrees at 8 bases. CDR1 and CDR2 from the germline V gene are SNHLY and FYNNEI. The CDR3 spans 17 residues. V lost 8 bases, J lost 6 bases, and 17 bases stayed unmatched.

This clone appeared a single time. The rearrangement joins TRBV30 to TRBJ2-1, with a weak D call TRBD2 (6 bases). CDR3 length equals 15 residues. With 7 bases removed from V and 0 bases from J, the gap between germline ends came to 16 bases. From germline, CDR1 is GTSNPN and CDR2 SVGIG (reference sequence). The CDR3 protein is CAFGLSGYSYNEQFF. The CDR3 nucleotides are TGTGCCTTTGGGCTGAGCGGGTACTCCTACAATGAGCAGTTCTTC.

Only a few counts were recorded for this clone. The chain recombines TRBV30 with TRBJ1-5; D uncertain. The CDR3 extends over 13 amino acids. Germline V gives CDR1 GTSNPN, CDR2 SVGIG (reference sequence). Trimming pared 1 base from V and 4 bases from J, leaving 8 bases between. DNA for the CDR3: TGTGCCTGGAGTGAGGGCGGAAATCAGCCCCAGCATTTT. Amino acid sequence: CAWSEGGNQPQHF.

This chain connects TRBV5-1 to TRBJ1-2; perhaps TRBD1 as D (6 bases). The germline V gene has CDR1 SGHRS and CDR2 YFSETQ. V lost 7 bases, J lost 6 bases, and 16 bases lay in between. The CDR3 has 13 residues. The CDR3 loop reads CASFGPGAHGYTF. DNA for the CDR3: TGCGCCAGCTTTGGGCCAGGGGCCCATGGCTACACCTTC.

V gene TRBV30 combines with J gene TRBJ1-2; tentatively, D is TRBD1 (6 bases). V was trimmed by 0 bases and J by 8 bases, leaving 19 bases between them. This CDR3 is built from 15 residues. Germline V gene lookup returns CDR1 GTSNPN and CDR2 SVGIG (reference sequence). CDR3 sequence reads: CAWSVQLRGSRGYTF. CDR3 nucleotides: TGTGCCTGGAGTGTACAACTCAGGGGCTCTAGGGGCTACACCTTC.

The V and J genes are TRBV30 and TRBJ2-5; TRBD2 is a possible D gene (6 bases). In germline, CDR1 is GTSNPN, CDR2 SVGIG (reference sequence). The CDR3 has 13 residues. Trimming took 0 bases from V and 5 from J, leaving 10 bases between them. CDR3 loop: CAWSVPGGETQYF. In nucleotides, the CDR3 is TGTGCCTGGAGTGTACCTGGGGGGGAGACCCAGTACTTC.

This rearrangement joins TRBV6-6 to TRBJ2-7; 10 nucleotides line up with TRBD1. V lost 6 bases to trimming and J lost 3 bases; unmatched junction nucleotides: 8. CDR3 length equals 15 residues. The germline CDR1 and CDR2 sequences are MNHNY and SVGAGI (reference sequence). The CDR3 coding sequence is TGTGCCAGCAGCCTCGGGACAGGGGACATCTACGAGCAGTACTTC. It yields the protein CASSLGTGDIYEQYF.

This clone occurred once. This chain links TRBV5-1 with TRBJ2-7, with D unresolved. V was pared by 0 bases and J by 3 bases, with 10 bases between. Germline assignment: CDR1 SGHRS and CDR2 YFSETQ. The CDR3 spans 14 residues. Written as DNA, the CDR3 is TGCGCCAGCAGCTTGGAGGTCAGTTACTACGAGCAGTACTTC. Translating it yields CASSLEVSYYEQYF. The full variable domain, its missing parts supplied by reference TRBV5-1 and TRBJ2-7, is KAGVTQTPRYLIKTRGQQVTLSCSPISGHRSVSWYQQTPGQGLQFLFEYFSETQRNKGNFPGRFSGRQFSNSRSEMNVSTLELGDSALYLCASSLEVSYYEQYFGPGTRLTVT.

There are a few counts of this clone. The CDR3 sequence is CAWRGPRIYGYTF. The DNA for the CDR3 is TGTGCCTGGAGGGGACCGAGGATCTATGGCTACACCTTC. V gene TRBV30 combines with J gene TRBJ1-2, with TRBD1 as a possible D gene (5 bases). Trimming shortened V by 3 bases and J by 4 bases, and 12 bases separated the two germline ends. CDR1 GTSNPN and CDR2 SVGIG come from the germline V gene (reference sequence). This CDR3 has 13 amino acids.

V usage is TRBV5-8 and J usage is TRBJ1-5; D uncertain. Trimming pared 1 base from V and 6 bases from J, leaving 11 bases between. The CDR3 spans 14 residues. Germline CDR1 SGHTS, CDR2 YDEGEE. The CDR3 region has the DNA TGTGCCAGCAGCTTGAGTAGGGTGGGTCAGCCCCAGCATTTT. This sequence encodes CASSLSRVGQPQHF.

The gene calls are TRBV5-4 and TRBJ2-1; D is undetermined. CDR3 length equals 13 residues. Looked up from germline, CDR1 is SGHNT and CDR2 is YYREEE (reference sequence). The V end was cut by 0 bases, the J end by 3 bases, with 4 bases between. In DNA, the CDR3 is TGTGCCAGCAGCTTGGGTGGCTACAATGAGCAGTTCTTC. Its protein product is CASSLGGYNEQFF.

V gene TRBV5-1 combines with J gene TRBJ2-5; 10 nucleotides align to TRBD2. Germline V lookup: CDR1 SGHRS, CDR2 YFSETQ. The CDR3 has 15 amino acids. The trim removed 4 bases at V and 1 base at J, leaving 4 bases unmatched. CDR3 DNA: TGCGCCAGCAGCCCCTTAGCGGGAGGCCAAGAGACCCAGTACTTC. It yields the protein CASSPLAGGQETQYF.

The V call is TRBV6-4, the J call TRBJ2-2; TRBD1 aligns across 7 bases. This CDR3 has 17 residues. The trim removed 0 bases at V and 0 bases at J, leaving 4 bases unmatched. Germline assignment: CDR1 MRHNA and CDR2 SNTAGT. In DNA, the CDR3 is TGTGCCAGCAGTGACTCAAGGGACAGCCCGAACACCGGGGAGCTGTTTTTT. It encodes CASSDSRDSPNTGELFF.

This chain uses TRBV5-5 with TRBJ1-6; a weak D match, TRBD1 (5 bases). This CDR3 is 15 amino acids long. With 0 bases removed from V and 6 bases from J, the gap between germline ends came to 10 bases. CDR1 is SGHKS and CDR2 is YYEKEE in the germline V gene (reference sequence). CDR3 in DNA: TGTGCCAGCAGCTTGGAGGGGACGTTTAATTCACCCCTCCACTTT. As protein: CASSLEGTFNSPLHF.

The chain carries TRBV7-9 and TRBJ1-3; no reliable D call. This CDR3 has 11 residues. Trimming shortened V by 4 bases and J by 8 bases, and 6 bases separated the two germline ends. CDR1 and CDR2 from the germline V gene are SEHNR and FQNEAQ (reference sequence). This CDR3 is CASSSADTIYF. The CDR3 DNA follows: TGTGCCAGCAGCTCCGCGGACACCATATATTTT.

This chain connects TRBV6-1 to TRBJ2-7, with D hard to call. This CDR3 has 14 residues. Trimming removed 4 bases from V and 2 bases from J, with 12 bases in between. Germline-derived CDR1 and CDR2 are MNHNS and SASEGT. The CDR3 coding sequence is TGTGCCAGCAGTGGGACCGACCCACCCTACGAGCAGTACTTC. Amino acids: CASSGTDPPYEQYF.

This clone occurred once. V usage is TRBV5-6 and J usage is TRBJ1-1; TRBD1 matches at 7 bases. Germline-derived CDR1 and CDR2 are SGHDT and YYEEEE. J lost 0 bases, V lost 4 bases, and 3 bases had no gene match. The CDR3 runs 14 residues. DNA for the CDR3: TGTGCCAGCAGCACGACAGGGTTGAACACTGAAGCTTTCTTT. Amino acids: CASSTTGLNTEAFF.

This chain connects TRBV6-1 to TRBJ2-7; weak D call: TRBD1 (5 bases). Trimming cost V 0 bases and J 1 base, with 7 bases left between them. The V gene's germline CDR1 is MNHNS and CDR2 SASEGT. The CDR3 is made up of 14 amino acids. This chain's CDR3 is CASSEAQGSYEQYF. Written as DNA, the CDR3 is TGTGCCAGCAGTGAAGCGCAGGGTTCCTACGAGCAGTACTTC.

V usage is TRBV7-9 and J usage is TRBJ2-3; D not resolved. The length of the CDR3 is 15 residues. Germline lookup yields CDR1 SEHNR and CDR2 FQNEAQ (reference sequence). Trimming pared 1 base from V and 2 bases from J, leaving 10 bases between. The CDR3 DNA follows: TGTGCCAGCAGCTTAGTTGTGAACCCCACAGATACGCAGTATTTT. Translated, it gives CASSLVVNPTDTQYF.

The gene calls are TRBV2 and TRBJ1-2, with a possible D match to TRBD1 (6 bases). Between the trimmed V and J ends, which lost 6 bases and 7 bases, there was a span of 15 bases. From germline, CDR1 is SNHLY and CDR2 FYNNEI. The CDR3 has 13 amino acids. CDR3: CASRGDGTIGYTF. The CDR3 DNA follows: TGTGCCAGCAGGGGGGACGGGACAATTGGCTACACCTTC.

The V gene is TRBV10-3, the J gene TRBJ2-1; a weak D match, TRBD1 (6 bases). The V end was cut by 0 bases, the J end by 0 bases, with 12 bases between. Per germline, CDR1 ENHRY and CDR2 SYGVKD. This CDR3 contains 17 residues. For the CDR3, the DNA is TGTGCCATCAGTGAGTCCCCGACAGGCCACTCCTACAATGAGCAGTTCTTC. As protein: CAISESPTGHSYNEQFF.